This passage covers 18 T cell receptor beta chains from one sample sequenced in a study of T cell responses to AZD1222 COVID-19 vaccine. Measured with immunoSEQ multiplex PCR; TCRdb has only the in-frame clones, and not every one. The sample records 120,000 to 150,000 clones, about 94% being singletons. Material: peripheral blood, obtained 28 days after the second AZD1222 dose. These receptors came from an adult who received the AZD1222 COVID-19 vaccine.

V gene TRBV7-2 combines with J gene TRBJ2-7; D gene unclear. The CDR3 runs to 13 residues. CDR1 is SGHTA, CDR2 FQGNSA, per germline. Trimming removed 5 bases from V and 2 bases from J, with 10 bases in between. The CDR3 coding sequence is TGTGCCAGCAGCCTCACAGAGGCCTACGAGCAGTACTTC. Translation: CASSLTEAYEQYF.

This CDR3 reads CSVVPRGAGNTIYF. The CDR3 nucleotides read TGCAGCGTTGTCCCCAGGGGGGCTGGAAACACCATATATTTT. The chain employs TRBV29-1 and TRBJ1-3, with 7 nucleotides matching TRBD1. The V segment lost 4 bases and the J segment 2 bases; nucleotides outside the gene matches: 5. The CDR3 spans 14 residues. Per the germline V gene, CDR1 is SQVTM and CDR2 is ANQGSEA.

The chain carries TRBV29-1 and TRBJ2-2, with 8 nucleotides matching TRBD1. J lost 2 bases, V lost 2 bases, and 7 bases had no gene match. CDR1 and CDR2 (germline): SQVTM, ANQGSEA. This CDR3 has 16 amino acids. The CDR3 is CSVEMLGTGNTGELFF. DNA for the CDR3: TGCAGCGTTGAAATGTTGGGGACAGGAAACACCGGGGAGCTGTTTTTT.

J is TRBJ2-7 and V is TRBV15; a possible D gene is TRBD2 (7 bases). Germline CDR1 and CDR2: LNHNV and YYDKDF (reference sequence). Trimming took off 0 bases at V and 2 bases at J, with 14 bases between the two ends. The CDR3 consists of 16 residues. The CDR3 DNA is TGTGCCACCAGCAGAGATCGCGGGGGCCTTACCTACGAGCAGTACTTC. This encodes CATSRDRGGLTYEQYF.

The chain joins TRBV5-1 to TRBJ1-1; D not resolved. The CDR3 consists of 13 residues. From germline, CDR1 is SGHRS and CDR2 YFSETQ. V was shortened by 2 bases and J by 7 bases, with 12 bases between the two germline ends. This CDR3 is CASSFLGQSEAFF. CDR3 coding DNA: TGCGCCAGCAGCTTTTTGGGCCAGAGTGAAGCTTTCTTT.

The V and J genes are TRBV14 and TRBJ1-1; D is ambiguous. Germline CDR1 SGHDN, CDR2 FVKESK. This CDR3 comprises 18 residues. V was shortened by 3 bases and J by 3 bases, with 23 bases between the two germline ends. The CDR3 nucleotides read TGTGCCAGCAGCCAGTGGCCCGTCGGGTCCGGTTGGGACACTGAAGCTTTCTTT. Residues: CASSQWPVGSGWDTEAFF. Complete variable domain (other parts from reference TRBV14 and TRBJ1-1): EAGVTQFPSHSVIEKGQTVTLRCDPISGHDNLYWYRRVMGKEIKFLLHFVKESKQDESGMPNNRFLAERTGGTYSTLKVQPAELEDSGVYFCASSQWPVGSGWDTEAFFGQGTRLTVV.

This chain uses TRBV18 with TRBJ2-7; D remains ambiguous. CDR3 size: 12 residues. CDR1 and CDR2 from the germline V gene are KGHSH and LQKENI. V lost 3 bases to trimming and J lost 5 bases, with 8 bases between them. CDR3 in amino acids: CASSPERNEQYF. The DNA of the CDR3 is TGTGCCAGCTCACCCGAGAGAAACGAGCAGTACTTC.

The rearrangement links TRBV27 to TRBJ2-1, with TRBD2 matching over 9 bases. The CDR3 sequence is 14 residues long. V dropped 8 bases and J dropped 8; count of bases not matched to a gene: 10. Germline V gene lookup returns CDR1 MNHEY and CDR2 SMNVEV (reference sequence). In nucleotides, the CDR3 is TGTGCCAGCTGGAACGGCGGGGGGGCCTATGAGCAGTTCTTC. It specifies CASWNGGGAYEQFF.

This chain uses TRBV5-4 with TRBJ1-1; 12 bases match TRBD1. The V gene end was trimmed by 4 bases and the J gene end by 7 bases; junction bases not matched to a gene: 5. CDR3 length: 14 residues. Looked up from germline, CDR1 is SGHNT and CDR2 is YYREEE (reference sequence). CDR3 nucleotides: TGTGCCAGCAGCGCGGGACAGGGGGCTTATGAAGCTTTCTTT. As protein: CASSAGQGAYEAFF.

The V gene is TRBV5-1, the J gene TRBJ1-1; D gene unclear. This CDR3 spans 13 amino acids. Trimming removed 0 bases at V and 4 bases at J, with 7 bases between. The germline V gene encodes CDR1 SGHRS and CDR2 YFSETQ. The CDR3 nucleotides are TGCGCCAGCAGCTTGGAAGTCTCCACTGAAGCTTTCTTT. As protein: CASSLEVSTEAFF.

The V gene is TRBV7-8, the J gene TRBJ1-6; D is unresolved. V lost 2 bases and J 2 bases, leaving 13 bases between the germline ends. The CDR3 totals 17 residues. Germline V gene sequence: CDR1 SGHVS, CDR2 FQNEAQ. CDR3 region: CASSLRTPATYNSPLHF. CDR3 bases: TGTGCCAGCAGCTTAAGGACTCCGGCCACCTATAATTCACCCCTCCACTTT. Full variable domain (rest looked up from reference TRBV7-8 and TRBJ1-6): GAGVSQSPRYKVAKRGQDVALRCDPISGHVSLFWYQQALGQGPEFLTYFQNEAQLDKSGLPSDRFFAERPEGSVSTLKIQRTQQEDSAVYLCASSLRTPATYNSPLHFGNGTRLTVT.

This clone came up a few times. The rearrangement joins TRBV29-1 to TRBJ2-7; TRBD1 is a possible D gene (5 bases). Trimming stripped 6 bases from V and 2 bases from J, with 17 bases between. Germline V CDR1 and CDR2: SQVTM, ANQGSEA. CDR3 length: 14 residues. CDR3 DNA: TGCAGCGTAGTTACAGGAACAAAGGCCTACGAGCAGTACTTC. It specifies CSVVTGTKAYEQYF.

V and J are TRBV28 and TRBJ2-1; 8 bases map to TRBD1. The CDR3 spans 17 residues. CDR1 and CDR2 from the germline V gene are MDHEN and SYDVKM. V lost 2 bases and J lost 6; bases outside the gene matches: 12. CDR3 in amino acids: CASSLLKIDRGTNEQFF. The DNA for the CDR3 is TGTGCCAGCAGTTTACTCAAAATAGACAGGGGCACCAATGAGCAGTTCTTC.

This chain connects TRBV9 to TRBJ2-5, with 8 positions matching TRBD1. Germline V gene lookup returns CDR1 SGDLS and CDR2 YYNGEE. There are 14 residues in the CDR3. Losses at the gene ends were 4 bases for V and 5 bases for J; bases not matched to a gene: 7. The CDR3 region is CASSSWTGRETQYF. The CDR3 nucleotides read TGTGCCAGCAGCTCCTGGACAGGGAGGGAGACCCAGTACTTC.

This clone was counted a single time. This sequence joins TRBV7-9 and TRBJ1-1; tentative D call: TRBD1 (5 bases). Germline CDR1 and CDR2: SEHNR and FQNEAQ (reference sequence). V lost 5 bases and J lost 3, with 16 bases in between. The CDR3 has 15 amino acids. In nucleotides, the CDR3 is TGTGCCAGCAGCGCCCCGGCGTGGGGACACACTGAAGCTTTCTTT. Its translation is CASSAPAWGHTEAFF.

J is TRBJ2-7 and V is TRBV28, with 7 bases aligning to TRBD2. This CDR3 is built from 12 residues. J was trimmed by 11 bases and V by 4 bases; bases with no gene match: 8. CDR1 and CDR2 from the germline V gene are MDHEN and SYDVKM. Written as DNA, the CDR3 is TGTGCCAGCAGTTCCCCTAGCGGCGTTGAGTACTTC. Its protein is CASSSPSGVEYF.

The chain employs TRBV5-1 and TRBJ1-1; weak D call: TRBD1 (5 bases). Trimming cost V 3 bases and J 8 bases, with 20 bases left between them. The CDR3 has 15 residues. Germline V gene lookup returns CDR1 SGHRS and CDR2 YFSETQ. CDR3 amino acids: CASSWRGGVRTEAFF. The CDR3 nucleotides read TGCGCCAGCAGCTGGCGGGGAGGAGTGCGGACAGAAGCTTTCTTT.

The chain joins TRBV27 to TRBJ2-7, with a possible D match to TRBD1 (5 bases). CDR1 and CDR2 (germline): MNHEY, SMNVEV (reference sequence). The CDR3 runs 13 residues. Trimming removed 8 bases from V and 1 base from J, with 12 bases in between. The CDR3 DNA reads TGTGCCAGCGGGTGGGGCGGTTCCTACGAGCAGTACTTC. It translates to CASGWGGSYEQYF.